The rows below give T cell receptor beta chains drawn from one sample of a study of CD8 T cells in ankylosing spondylitis. TCRdb reanalysed the 5' RACE reads using MiXCR and keeps one entry per CDR3 protein. The table shows around 340,000 distinct CDR3 sequences, with around 20% occurring only once. Sequencing was done on a sample of blood, either unsorted or a sorted T cell fraction (not recorded which). These receptors originate from a male donor with ankylosing spondylitis or in good health (not recorded which). The CDR3 runs from the conserved cysteine through the conserved F or W. The D gene is left open where the match is weak. Only part of the rows carry a size: once, few, many, or a class if the clone is expanded.

j_call,cdr3_length,v_call,d_call,clone_size,cdr3_nt,cdr3_aa
TRBJ2-5,15,TRBV7-9,TRBD2,few,TGTGCCAGCAGCTTCGGGACCGCGGGGGAGGAGACCCAGTACTTC,CASSFGTAGEETQYF
TRBJ2-5,16,TRBV18,TRBD2,.,TGTGCCAGCTCACCACGGGGGACTAGCGAACAAGAGACCCAGTACTTC,CASSPRGTSEQETQYF
TRBJ2-2,14,TRBV6-4,.,few,TGTGCCAGCAGTGAAGTGGGGGACACCGGGGAGCTGTTTTTT,CASSEVGDTGELFF
TRBJ1-1,15,TRBV7-3,.,.,TGTGCCAGCAGGCCAACGCGGGACGTCGGGACTGAAGCTTTCTTT,CASRPTRDVGTEAFF
TRBJ2-2,15,TRBV7-9,.,.,TGTGCCAGCAGCCCGCCGGCCGCATTCACCGGGGAGCTGTTTTTT,CASSPPAAFTGELFF
TRBJ2-7,14,TRBV9,.,few,TGTGCCAGCAGCGTAGGAAGCCCATCGTACGAGCAGTACTTC,CASSVGSPSYEQYF
TRBJ2-7,13,TRBV25-1,TRBD2,few,TGTGCCAGCAGTGAGACAAGGGAGGGCGAGCAGTACTTC,CASSETREGEQYF
TRBJ2-1,15,TRBV5-1,.,.,TGCGCCAGCAGCCCCAGTCATTCCACCTACAATGAGCAGTTCTTC,CASSPSHSTYNEQFF
TRBJ2-1,12,TRBV12-3/TRBV12-4,.,.,TGTGCCAGCAGTTTATGGACAAATGAGCAGTTCTTC,CASSLWTNEQFF
TRBJ1-1,12,TRBV12-3/TRBV12-4,.,few,TGTGCCAGCAGTTTAAGTCGGACAGAAGCTTTCTTT,CASSLSRTEAFF
TRBJ1-1,13,TRBV27,.,many,TGTGCCAGCAGCCGCCAGGGGAACACTGAAGCTTTCTTT,CASSRQGNTEAFF
TRBJ1-6,15,TRBV6-1,.,few,TGTGCCAGCAGTGGAACCGGGACCAGGAATTCACCCCTCCACTTT,CASSGTGTRNSPLHF
TRBJ2-7,14,TRBV6-1,.,.,TGTGCCAGCAGATTCCGCCGGGAACCCTACGAGCAGTACTTC,CASRFRREPYEQYF
TRBJ2-2,15,TRBV10-3,.,.,TGTGCCATCAGTGAGAGTAGGGTGGAGGCCGGGGAGCTGTTTTTT,CAISESRVEAGELFF
TRBJ2-7,14,TRBV6-2/TRBV6-3,.,few,TGTGCCAGCAGTTACGCAGGGGGGTTAGGCGAGCAGTACTTC,CASSYAGGLGEQYF